This TCR beta chain was identified in a study of T cell responses to AZD1222 COVID-19 vaccine. V lost 2 bases, J lost 8 bases, and 12 bases lay in between. This CDR3 comprises 13 residues. Germline CDR1 MDHEN, CDR2 SYDVKM. As regards this clone: Its antigen remains unidentified.

Study-wide results and limits: Within unmutated variant regions lay the reported targets of nearly half of spike-specific TCRs. Most donors were white British and more were female, and clonal diversity was possibly underestimated. Vaccine-associated CD4 TCRs ranged over spike, dominating at 160-218 and 743-854.

Sequenced by immunoSEQ multiplex PCR; TCRdb stores in-frame clones only, minus some. Among about 130,000 clones listed, about 82% were seen once. The rearrangement uses TRBV28 and TRBJ1-2, with D tentatively TRBD1 (5 bases). The sequence derives from an adult who received the MenACWY meningococcal vaccine as a control. Specimen: peripheral blood, collected 28 days after the second dose of the MenACWY control vaccine. Here the CDR3 reads CASSLVDRGGYTF. The CDR3 nucleotides read TGTGCCAGCAGTTTAGTCGACCGGGGGGGCTACACCTTC.